A single T cell receptor beta chain is shown here with its context. V lost 3 bases to trimming and J lost 0 bases, with 13 bases between them. The CDR3 runs 16 residues. CDR1 SNHLY and CDR2 FYNNEI come from the germline V gene. Using a J-beta primer mix together with a sample-barcoded 5' primer, a second PCR was run for roughly 7 to 11 cycles. TCRdb processed the 5' RACE reads anew with MiXCR; each CDR3 protein has one entry. The table records about 1.6 million distinct CDR3 sequences, around 36% of them present only once. This sample was included in a study of blood T cells in healthy people across ages.

The TCR was taken from a woman under 40 in good health. Sequenced: blood. The gene calls are TRBV2 and TRBJ2-3; D is unclear. CDR3 protein: CASSDARTASTDTQYF. The DNA for the CDR3 is TGTGCCAGCAGTGACGCAAGAACCGCTAGCACAGATACGCAGTATTTT.